The 30 T cell receptor beta chains below all came from one sample that was sequenced in a study of response to subunit inactivated influenza vaccine. One entry per CDR3 protein, called by TCRdb with MiXCR from the RT-PCR reads. The sample includes more than 600,000 distinct CDR3 sequences, less than 20% of them seen just once. This specimen was PBMCs from blood, taken approximately 5 days after vaccination. The source of these receptors is a man aged 50-60 years who received an inactivated influenza vaccine.

The chain is built from TRBV19 and TRBJ2-5; TRBD2 matches at 10 bases. V was pared by 9 bases and J by 0 bases, with 4 bases of the junction left unmatched. CDR1 and CDR2 from the germline V gene are LNHDA and SQIVND (reference sequence). The CDR3 spans 14 residues. The CDR3 sequence is CASGAGGYQETQYF. CDR3 nucleotide sequence: TGTGCCAGCGGAGCGGGGGGGTACCAAGAGACCCAGTACTTC. The full variable domain, rest sourced from reference TRBV19 and TRBJ2-5, is DGGITQSPKYLFRKEGQNVTLSCEQNLNHDAMYWYRQDPGQGLRLIYYSQIVNDFQKGDIAEGYSVSREKKESFPLTVTSAQKNPTAFYLCASGAGGYQETQYFGPGTRLLVL.

The V call is TRBV28, the J call TRBJ2-5; D is uncertain. This CDR3 region has 14 residues. CDR1 is MDHEN, CDR2 SYDVKM, per germline. The V end lost 6 bases, the J end lost 2 bases, and 13 bases lay between the germline ends. The DNA for the CDR3 is TGTGCCAGCAGCCAAACAGAGAATCAAGAGACCCAGTACTTC. The encoded protein is CASSQTENQETQYF.

The chain is built from TRBV5-1 and TRBJ2-3; TRBD2 is a possible D gene (5 bases). V was shortened by 4 bases and J by 3 bases, with 15 bases between the two germline ends. Germline CDR1 and CDR2: SGHRS and YFSETQ. There are 15 residues in the CDR3. CDR3 sequence reads: CASSDYGLGTDTQYF. The CDR3 DNA sequence: TGCGCCAGCAGCGACTACGGCCTCGGGACAGATACGCAGTATTTT.

V and J are TRBV7-9 and TRBJ2-7; 10 positions agree with TRBD1. The CDR3 loop spans 16 amino acids. V shed 4 bases and J 3 bases; nucleotides not matched to a gene: 9. CDR1 SEHNR and CDR2 FQNEAQ come from the germline V gene (reference sequence). CDR3 DNA: TGTGCCAGCAGCTCCACCGGGACAGGGGTTAACTACGAGCAGTACTTC. This translates into CASSSTGTGVNYEQYF.

A few counts support this clonotype. The rearrangement links TRBV10-3 to TRBJ1-1; D remains ambiguous. The germline V and J ends were trimmed by 0 bases and 9 bases, with 17 bases remaining between them. Germline CDR1 and CDR2: ENHRY and SYGVKD. The CDR3 extends over 15 amino acids. CDR3 sequence (DNA): TGTGCCATCAGTGAGTCGAAGGTTGTAGGCAGTCAAGCTTTCTTT. Its translation: CAISESKVVGSQAFF.

The rearrangement uses TRBV2 and TRBJ2-5; weak D call: TRBD1 (5 bases). This CDR3 contains 14 residues. V shed 4 bases and J shed 1 base, with 10 bases lying between them. Germline CDR1 is SNHLY and CDR2 is FYNNEI. The CDR3 sequence is CASSGQPPQETQYF. CDR3 DNA: TGTGCCAGCAGTGGACAGCCCCCCCAAGAGACCCAGTACTTC. Full variable domain (remainder filled in from reference TRBV2 and TRBJ2-5): EPEVTQTPSHQVTQMGQEVILRCVPISNHLYFYWYRQILGQKVEFLVSFYNNEISEKSEIFDDQFSVERPDGSNFTLKIRSTKLEDSAMYFCASSGQPPQETQYFGPGTRLLVL.

The genes are TRBV20-1 and TRBJ2-1; either TRBD1 or TRBD2 may fit D (5 bases each). The CDR3 length is 16 residues. Trimming pared 3 bases from V and 0 bases from J, leaving 15 bases between. Per germline, CDR1 DFQATT and CDR2 SNEGSKA (reference sequence). CDR3 residues: CSASGSGTGSYNEQFF. CDR3 in DNA: TGCAGTGCTAGCGGAAGCGGAACAGGCTCCTACAATGAGCAGTTCTTC.

This clonotype was counted a few times. V and J are TRBV5-6 and TRBJ1-4; D gene uncertain. The CDR3 is 14 residues long. V was trimmed by 0 bases and J by 8 bases, leaving 11 bases between them. Germline CDR1 is SGHDT and CDR2 is YYEEEE. The CDR3 nucleotides read TGTGCCAGCAGCTTGGGGCAGGTAGCGGAAAAACTGTTTTTT. Residues: CASSLGQVAEKLFF.

This clonotype was observed a few times. Here the CDR3 reads CASSVASGLAGGYEQFF. CDR3 nucleotides: TGTGCCAGCAGCGTAGCTAGCGGCCTAGCGGGAGGCTATGAGCAGTTCTTC. This sequence joins TRBV9 and TRBJ2-1; 11 bases are a match to TRBD2. Trimming took 0 bases from V and 8 from J; bases not matched to a gene: 10. The CDR3 loop spans 17 amino acids. Per germline, CDR1 SGDLS and CDR2 YYNGEE.

This clonotype was detected a few times. In DNA form, the CDR3 reads TGTGCTAGTGGTTTGGTAGTGGGAGAGAGCACAGATACGCAGTATTTT. Protein product: CASGLVVGESTDTQYF. This chain joins TRBV12-5 and TRBJ2-3; tentative D call: TRBD2 (5 bases). V was trimmed by 0 bases and J by 0 bases, leaving 10 bases between them. The CDR3 contains 16 residues. Germline V lookup: CDR1 LGHNT, CDR2 FRNRAP.

The rearrangement joins TRBV29-1 to TRBJ2-7; no firm D call. Per the germline V gene, CDR1 is SQVTM and CDR2 is ANQGSEA. The CDR3 spans 13 residues. Deletions cut 3 bases from V and 0 bases from J, with 9 bases between. This chain's CDR3 is CSVETEYSYEQYF. In DNA form, the CDR3 reads TGCAGCGTTGAGACGGAATACTCCTACGAGCAGTACTTC.

This chain links TRBV20-1 with TRBJ2-7; TRBD2 matches at 7 bases. This CDR3 is built from 14 residues. Trimming took 3 bases from V and 6 from J; bases not matched to a gene: 11. In germline, CDR1 is DFQATT, CDR2 SNEGSKA (reference sequence). The CDR3, as DNA: TGCAGTGCTAGTATTGGGGGAGGGCTCAGCGAGCAGTACTTC. This translates into CSASIGGGLSEQYF.

This clonotype was seen more than once but under ten times. The V and J genes are TRBV7-8 and TRBJ2-7; the match to TRBD2 covers 11 bases. Unmatched junction bases numbered 8, after V lost 5 bases and J lost 2 bases. This CDR3 has 16 amino acids. Per germline, CDR1 SGHVS and CDR2 FQNEAQ. For the CDR3, the DNA is TGTGCCAGCAGCAATAAACTTAGCGGGGGGGCCTACGAGCAGTACTTC. The encoded protein is CASSNKLSGGAYEQYF.

The rearrangement links TRBV7-2 to TRBJ2-7; D may correspond to TRBD1 or TRBD2 (5 bases each). Germline lookup yields CDR1 SGHTA and CDR2 FQGNSA. The CDR3 is 12 residues long. With 8 bases removed from V and 4 bases from J, the gap between germline ends came to 12 bases. CDR3 sequence reads: CASARGAYEQYF. The CDR3 DNA follows: TGTGCCAGCGCCCGAGGGGCTTACGAGCAGTACTTC.

The V gene is TRBV7-9, the J gene TRBJ2-5; no clear D. CDR1 SEHNR and CDR2 FQNEAQ come from the germline V gene (reference sequence). The CDR3 runs to 14 residues. V lost 3 bases and J 1 base, leaving 9 bases between the germline ends. The CDR3 is CASSFPSLQETQYF. The CDR3 nucleotides are TGTGCCAGCAGCTTTCCAAGCCTCCAAGAGACCCAGTACTTC.

V gene TRBV20-1 combines with J gene TRBJ2-5; D is undetermined. The germline V gene has CDR1 DFQATT and CDR2 SNEGSKA (reference sequence). V dropped 5 bases and J dropped 3 bases, with 7 bases sitting between them. The CDR3 length is 11 residues. CDR3 sequence (DNA): TGCAGTGCTTTAGAAAAAGAGACCCAGTACTTC. Translating gives CSALEKETQYF.

The chain is built from TRBV5-1 and TRBJ1-1; TRBD1 matches 10 bases. V was clipped by 4 bases and J by 7 bases; unmatched bases: 4. Germline V gene sequence: CDR1 SGHRS, CDR2 YFSETQ. The CDR3 has 13 residues. CDR3 amino acids: CASSERTGGEAFF. CDR3 coding DNA: TGCGCCAGCAGCGAAAGGACAGGGGGTGAAGCTTTCTTT.

This chain links TRBV4-3 with TRBJ2-1, with 13 bases matching TRBD2. Germline CDR1 and CDR2: LGHNA and YSLEER. The CDR3 is made up of 17 amino acids. With 1 base clipped from V and 6 bases from J, the junction kept 6 bases outside the gene matches. The DNA of the CDR3 is TGCGCCAGCAGCCAAGGCCACACTAGCGGGAGGGCCAATGAGCAGTTCTTC. Translated, it gives CASSQGHTSGRANEQFF.

This clonotype was seen more than once but under ten times. The genes are TRBV6-1 and TRBJ2-5; D could derive from TRBD1 or TRBD2 (5 bases each). Germline-derived CDR1 and CDR2 are MNHNS and SASEGT. This CDR3 region has 14 residues. V was cut by 8 bases and J by 5 bases, with 18 bases left in between. Here the CDR3 DNA reads TGTGCCAGCGCGTCGAAGTGGGGGTTCGAGACCCAGTACTTC. It specifies CASASKWGFETQYF.

This chain uses TRBV5-1 with TRBJ1-5; 9 nucleotides agree with TRBD1. CDR1 and CDR2 (germline): SGHRS, YFSETQ. CDR3 length equals 16 residues. J lost 4 bases, V lost 4 bases, and 9 bases had no gene match. In DNA, the CDR3 is TGCGCCAGCAGCCCGACAGGGGGTGACACTAATCAGCCCCAGCATTTT. It codes for CASSPTGGDTNQPQHF. Based on the CDR3 plus reference TRBV5-1 and TRBJ1-5, the full variable domain is KAGVTQTPRYLIKTRGQQVTLSCSPISGHRSVSWYQQTPGQGLQFLFEYFSETQRNKGNFPGRFSGRQFSNSRSEMNVSTLELGDSALYLCASSPTGGDTNQPQHFGDGTRLSIL.

This clonotype was seen a handful of times. The genes are TRBV10-3 and TRBJ2-1; D is uncertain. The CDR3 totals 12 residues. V was shortened by 2 bases and J by 5 bases, with 4 bases between the two germline ends. Germline V gene sequence: CDR1 ENHRY, CDR2 SYGVKD. This CDR3 is CAISEGNNEQFF. In DNA, the CDR3 is TGTGCCATCAGTGAGGGAAACAATGAGCAGTTCTTC.

This clonotype was seen a few times. The J gene is TRBJ2-7, the V gene TRBV9; D is ambiguous. Germline loops: CDR1 SGDLS, CDR2 YYNGEE. Trimming took off 4 bases at V and 4 bases at J, with 18 bases between the two ends. The CDR3 runs 15 residues. The CDR3 nucleotides read TGTGCCAGCAGCCCAGGACGGTCGACGCATTACGAGCAGTACTTC. Protein sequence: CASSPGRSTHYEQYF. Together with reference TRBV9 and TRBJ2-7, the CDR3 gives the full variable domain: DSGVTQTPKHLITATGQRVTLRCSPRSGDLSVYWYQQSLDQGLQFLIQYYNGEERAKGNILERFSAQQFPDLHSELNLSSLELGDSALYFCASSPGRSTHYEQYFGPGTRLTVT.

The V and J genes are TRBV3-1 and TRBJ2-5; no clear D gene. The germline CDR1 and CDR2 sequences are LGHDT and YNNKEL (reference sequence). Trimming took 4 bases from V and 7 from J, leaving 10 bases between them. CDR3 length: 12 amino acids. The CDR3 nucleotides are TGTGCCAGCAGCCTTGGGAAGGGGACCCAGTACTTC. This translates into CASSLGKGTQYF.

The sample holds a few counts of this clonotype. The J gene is TRBJ2-1, the V gene TRBV11-2; the match to TRBD2 covers 11 bases. Looked up from germline, CDR1 is SGHAT and CDR2 is FQNNGV. The CDR3 sequence is 16 residues long. V lost 1 base, J lost 4 bases, and 3 bases stayed unmatched. CDR3 region: CASSLASGRNYNEQFF. In DNA, the CDR3 is TGTGCCAGCAGCTTAGCTAGCGGGAGGAATTACAATGAGCAGTTCTTC. The entire variable domain, with the rest obtained from reference TRBV11-2 and TRBJ2-1, is as follows: EAGVAQSPRYKIIEKRQSVAFWCNPISGHATLYWYQQILGQGPKLLIQFQNNGVVDDSQLPKDRFSAERLKGVDSTLKIQPAKLEDSAVYLCASSLASGRNYNEQFFGPGTRLTVL.

A word on this clonotype: A read error may produce the germline difference seen at one junction end. CDR3 DNA sequence: TGTGCTAGCAGCTTGGGGTTGAGGTCGGGGCAAGAGACCCAGTACTTC. Amino acids: CASSLGLRSGQETQYF. This chain uses TRBV7-7 with TRBJ2-5, with a weak D call TRBD2 (5 bases). This CDR3 has 16 amino acids. Looked up from germline, CDR1 is SSHAT and CDR2 is FNYEAQ (reference sequence).

The sample holds a few counts of this clonotype. The genes are TRBV7-9 and TRBJ2-5; 9 bases match TRBD2. This CDR3 comprises 15 residues. Unmatched junction bases numbered 5, after V lost 5 bases and J lost 1 base. In germline, CDR1 is SEHNR, CDR2 FQNEAQ (reference sequence). CDR3 amino acids: CASSRSGRGQETQYF. The CDR3 DNA follows: TGTGCCAGCAGCCGTAGCGGGAGAGGCCAAGAGACCCAGTACTTC.

This clonotype has ten or more counts. V usage is TRBV29-1 and J usage is TRBJ2-5, with 7 bases aligning to TRBD1. J lost 5 bases, V lost 7 bases, and 4 bases had no gene match. CDR3 length equals 11 residues. Per germline, CDR1 SQVTM and CDR2 ANQGSEA. The CDR3 DNA reads TGCAGCGCGGACAGGTGGGAGACCCAGTACTTC. As protein: CSADRWETQYF.

The chain recombines TRBV20-1 with TRBJ2-3; D may be TRBD1 (6 bases). Trimming removed 0 bases from V and 3 bases from J, with 13 bases in between. Germline V gene lookup returns CDR1 DFQATT and CDR2 SNEGSKA (reference sequence). The CDR3 runs to 15 residues. The CDR3 bases are TGCAGTGCTAGAGATCCCCTACAGGGTACAGATACGCAGTATTTT. The encoded protein is CSARDPLQGTDTQYF.

This clonotype was seen a few times. The chain has TRBV4-3 and TRBJ2-5, with a weak D call TRBD2 (5 bases). Germline CDR1 is LGHNA and CDR2 is YSLEER. The V gene lost 0 bases and the J gene lost 4 bases, with 12 bases spanning the gap. This CDR3 region has 15 residues. CDR3 protein: CASSQDRGDRETQYF. The CDR3 nucleotides read TGCGCCAGCAGCCAAGACCGGGGAGACCGAGAGACCCAGTACTTC.

This rearrangement joins TRBV5-1 to TRBJ2-3; 7 nucleotides match TRBD1. V lost 3 bases to trimming and J lost 2 bases; unmatched junction nucleotides: 12. Germline loops: CDR1 SGHRS, CDR2 YFSETQ. The CDR3 is made up of 17 amino acids. In DNA form, the CDR3 reads TGCGCCAGCAGCTCCGGGACAGCCAATCGTTACACAGATACGCAGTATTTT. Residues: CASSSGTANRYTDTQYF.